The clone carrying this T cell receptor (beta chain) was seen just once. Measured with immunoSEQ multiplex PCR; TCRdb has only the in-frame clones, and not every one. The sample holds about 200,000 clones, approximately 72% seen once. This record comes from a study of cytotoxic CD8 clonotypes in ibrutinib-treated CLL. V was clipped by 0 bases and J by 13 bases, with 12 bases between them. Looked up from germline, CDR1 is DFQATT and CDR2 is SNEGSKA (reference sequence). This CDR3 is built from 11 residues. The sample in question was PBMCs, obtained after 24 months of ibrutinib treatment. The chain links TRBV20-1 to TRBJ1-2, with D unresolved. The sequence derives from a human donor with chronic lymphocytic leukemia. The chain's CDR3 is CSARESLRVTF. DNA of the CDR3: TGCAGTGCTAGAGAGAGTCTCCGAGTCACCTTC.